This T cell receptor (beta chain) was documented in a study of T cell responses to AZD1222 COVID-19 vaccine. Germline CDR1 is SGHTA and CDR2 is FQGTGA. Trimming took 5 bases from V and 6 from J; bases not matched to a gene: 18. The CDR3 runs 18 residues. Produced via immunoSEQ multiplex PCR; TCRdb's table is partial and in-frame only. The top ten clones hold more than 5% of a sample with approximately 80,000 clones, 75% to 90% of them seen once. Findings and caveats of the study: Donor demographics were predominantly white British with a female majority; clonal diversity may be underestimated.

This clone came up once. The antigen remains undetermined. The sequence came from an adult in good health. The rearrangement links TRBV7-3 to TRBJ2-3, with 9 bases lining up with TRBD2. This material consisted of peripheral blood, taken on day 0 of AZD1222 vaccination. The CDR3 spells CASSLEGRLAGVGDTQYF. In DNA, the CDR3 is TGTGCCAGCAGCCTCGAGGGGAGGTTAGCGGGGGTCGGCGATACGCAGTATTTT.